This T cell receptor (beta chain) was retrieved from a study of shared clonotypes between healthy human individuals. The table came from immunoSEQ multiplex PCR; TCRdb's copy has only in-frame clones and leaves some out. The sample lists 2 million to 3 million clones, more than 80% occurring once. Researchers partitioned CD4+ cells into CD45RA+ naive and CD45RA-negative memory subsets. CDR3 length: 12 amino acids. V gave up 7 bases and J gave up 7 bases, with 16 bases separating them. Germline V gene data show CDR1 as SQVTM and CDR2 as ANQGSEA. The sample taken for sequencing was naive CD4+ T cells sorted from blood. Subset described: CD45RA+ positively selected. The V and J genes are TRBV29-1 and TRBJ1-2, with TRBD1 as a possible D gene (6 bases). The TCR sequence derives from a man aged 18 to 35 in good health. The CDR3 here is CSATTGKGGYTF. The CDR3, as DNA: TGCAGCGCTACCACAGGGAAGGGTGGCTACACCTTC.